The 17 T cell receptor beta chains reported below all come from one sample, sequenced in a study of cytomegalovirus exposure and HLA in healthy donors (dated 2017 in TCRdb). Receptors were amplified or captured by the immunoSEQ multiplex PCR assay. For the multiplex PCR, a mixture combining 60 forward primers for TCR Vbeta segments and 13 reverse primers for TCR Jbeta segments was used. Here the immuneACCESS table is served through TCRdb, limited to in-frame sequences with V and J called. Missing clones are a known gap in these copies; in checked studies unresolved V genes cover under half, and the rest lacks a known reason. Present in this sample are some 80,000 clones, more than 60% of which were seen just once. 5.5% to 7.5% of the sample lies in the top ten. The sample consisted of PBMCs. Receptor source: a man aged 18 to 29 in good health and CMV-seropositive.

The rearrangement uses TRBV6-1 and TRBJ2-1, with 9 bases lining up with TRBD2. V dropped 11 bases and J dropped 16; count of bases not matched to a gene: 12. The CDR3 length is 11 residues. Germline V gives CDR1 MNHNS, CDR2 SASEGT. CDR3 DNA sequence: TGTGCCCTCAGGCCGCCTAGCGGGATTTTCTTC. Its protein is CALRPPSGIFF.

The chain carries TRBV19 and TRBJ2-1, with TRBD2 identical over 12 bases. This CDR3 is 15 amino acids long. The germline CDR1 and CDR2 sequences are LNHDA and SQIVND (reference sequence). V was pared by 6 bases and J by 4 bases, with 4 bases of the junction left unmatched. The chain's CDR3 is CASSPTSGGYNEQFF. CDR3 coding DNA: TGTGCCAGTAGCCCGACTAGCGGGGGTTACAATGAGCAGTTCTTC.

The CDR3 region has the DNA TGTGCCAGCAGCTTAGGGCGGTGGATCTATGGCTACACCTTC. Translation gives CASSLGRWIYGYTF. This chain joins TRBV7-9 and TRBJ1-2; D unclear. This CDR3 is 14 amino acids long. Trimming removed 1 base at V and 4 bases at J, with 10 bases between. In germline, CDR1 is SEHNR, CDR2 FQNEAQ (reference sequence).

DNA of the CDR3: TGTGCCACCCAGGACTTCTTTTCCTACGAGCAGTACTTC. This encodes CATQDFFSYEQYF. This chain uses TRBV2 with TRBJ2-7, with D tentatively TRBD2 (5 bases). V lost 10 bases and J lost 1, with 14 bases in between. The CDR3 runs to 13 residues. Germline CDR1 reads SNHLY; CDR2 reads FYNNEI.

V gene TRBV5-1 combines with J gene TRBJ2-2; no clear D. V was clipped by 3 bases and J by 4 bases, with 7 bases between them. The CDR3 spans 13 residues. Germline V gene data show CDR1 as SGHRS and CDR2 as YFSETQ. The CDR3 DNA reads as TGCGCCAGCAGCTATCTCAGCACCGGGGAGCTGTTTTTT. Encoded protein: CASSYLSTGELFF.

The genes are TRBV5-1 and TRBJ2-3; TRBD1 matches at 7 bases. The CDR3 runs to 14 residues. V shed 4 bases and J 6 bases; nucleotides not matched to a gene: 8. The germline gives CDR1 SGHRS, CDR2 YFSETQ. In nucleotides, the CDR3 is TGCGCCAGCAGCCAGAGGGACAGCGGTGATACGCAGTATTTT. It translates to CASSQRDSGDTQYF.

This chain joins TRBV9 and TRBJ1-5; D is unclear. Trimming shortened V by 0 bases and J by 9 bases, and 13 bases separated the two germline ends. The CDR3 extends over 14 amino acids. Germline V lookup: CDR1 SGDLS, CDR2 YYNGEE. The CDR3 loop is CASSVAAQTGPQHF. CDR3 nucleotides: TGTGCCAGCAGCGTAGCTGCGCAAACGGGGCCCCAGCATTTT.

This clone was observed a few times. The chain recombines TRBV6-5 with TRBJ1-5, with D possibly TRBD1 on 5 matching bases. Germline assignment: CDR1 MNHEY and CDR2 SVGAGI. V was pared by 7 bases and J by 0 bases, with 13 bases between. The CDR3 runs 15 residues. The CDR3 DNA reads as TGTGCCAGCAAAGTCAGGGAATATAGCAATCAGCCCCAGCATTTT. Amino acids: CASKVREYSNQPQHF.

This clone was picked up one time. The CDR3 is CASSQGQDEQYF. In DNA, the CDR3 is TGTGCCAGCAGCCAGGGACAGGACGAGCAGTACTTC. V gene TRBV28 combines with J gene TRBJ2-7; TRBD1 agrees at 8 bases. The germline V gene has CDR1 MDHEN and CDR2 SYDVKM. This CDR3 is 12 amino acids long. Losses at the gene ends were 6 bases for V and 5 bases for J; bases not matched to a gene: 3.

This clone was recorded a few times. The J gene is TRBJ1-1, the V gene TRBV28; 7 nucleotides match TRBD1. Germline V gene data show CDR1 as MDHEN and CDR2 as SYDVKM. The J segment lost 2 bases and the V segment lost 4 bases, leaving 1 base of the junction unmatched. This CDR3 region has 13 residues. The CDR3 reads CASSWTGNTEAFF. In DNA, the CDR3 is TGTGCCAGCAGTTGGACAGGTAACACTGAAGCTTTCTTT.

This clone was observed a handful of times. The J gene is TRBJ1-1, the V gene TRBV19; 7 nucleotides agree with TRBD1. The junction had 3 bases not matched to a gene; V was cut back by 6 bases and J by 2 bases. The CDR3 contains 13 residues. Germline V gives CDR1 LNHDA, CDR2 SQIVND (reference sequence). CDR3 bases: TGTGCCAGTAGGGACAGGACAAACACTGAAGCTTTCTTT. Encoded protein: CASRDRTNTEAFF.

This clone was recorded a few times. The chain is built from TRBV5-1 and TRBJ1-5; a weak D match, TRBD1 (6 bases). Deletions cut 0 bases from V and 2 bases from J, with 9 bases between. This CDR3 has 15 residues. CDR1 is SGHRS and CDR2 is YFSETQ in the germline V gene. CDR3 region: CASSLGTVGNQPQHF. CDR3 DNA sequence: TGCGCCAGCAGCTTGGGGACAGTGGGCAATCAGCCCCAGCATTTT.

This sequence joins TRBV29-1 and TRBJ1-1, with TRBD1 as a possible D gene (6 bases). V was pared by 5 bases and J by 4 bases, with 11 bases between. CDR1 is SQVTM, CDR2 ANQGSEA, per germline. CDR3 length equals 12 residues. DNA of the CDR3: TGCAGCGTTAAACAGGGCCCCACTGAAGCTTTCTTT. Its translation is CSVKQGPTEAFF.

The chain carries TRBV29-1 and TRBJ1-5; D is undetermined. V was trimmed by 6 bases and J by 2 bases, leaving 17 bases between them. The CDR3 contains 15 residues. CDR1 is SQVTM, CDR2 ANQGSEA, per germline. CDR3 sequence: CSVIESVGGNQPQHF. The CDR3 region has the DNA TGCAGCGTAATAGAGTCGGTCGGGGGCAATCAGCCCCAGCATTTT.

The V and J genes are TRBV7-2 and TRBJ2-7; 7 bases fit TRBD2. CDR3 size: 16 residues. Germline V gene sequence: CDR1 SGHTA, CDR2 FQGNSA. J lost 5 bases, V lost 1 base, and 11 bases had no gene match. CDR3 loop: CASSLGGGKLPNEQYV. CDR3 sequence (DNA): TGTGCCAGCAGCTTAGGGGGGGGAAAGCTACCTAACGAGCAGTACGTC.

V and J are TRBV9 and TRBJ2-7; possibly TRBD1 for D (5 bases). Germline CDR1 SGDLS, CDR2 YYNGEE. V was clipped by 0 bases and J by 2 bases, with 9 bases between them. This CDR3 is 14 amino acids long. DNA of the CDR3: TGTGCCAGCAGCGTAGAAGGGGCTCCCTACGAGCAGTACTTC. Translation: CASSVEGAPYEQYF. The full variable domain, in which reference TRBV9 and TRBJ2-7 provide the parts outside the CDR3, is DSGVTQTPKHLITATGQRVTLRCSPRSGDLSVYWYQQSLDQGLQFLIQYYNGEERAKGNILERFSAQQFPDLHSELNLSSLELGDSALYFCASSVEGAPYEQYFGPGTRLTVT.

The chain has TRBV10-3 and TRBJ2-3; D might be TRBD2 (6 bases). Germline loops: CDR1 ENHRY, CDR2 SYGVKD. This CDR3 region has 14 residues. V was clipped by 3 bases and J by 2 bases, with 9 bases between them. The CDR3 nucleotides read TGTGCCATCAGTGATGGGACTTTCACAGATACGCAGTATTTT. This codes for CAISDGTFTDTQYF.